This is a list of T cell receptor beta chains from one sample in a study of blood T cell repertoires in COVID-19. The assay was immunoSEQ multiplex PCR, and TCRdb's table has in-frame clones only and misses some. This table has 150,000 to 200,000 clones, over 80% appearing once. What was sequenced was peripheral blood. These TCRs come from an elderly woman with active or convalescent COVID-19. Both conserved end residues are trimmed from each CDR3.

J: TRBJ2-1
V: TRBV7-6
CDR3: ASSLDPAGAYNEQF

J: TRBJ2-2
V: TRBV13
CDR3: ASSLSRGELF

J: TRBJ1-1
V: TRBV5-1
CDR3: ASSPPQGVTEAF

J: TRBJ1-5
V: TRBV5-5
CDR3: ASSLRGADNQPQH

J: TRBJ2-7
V: TRBV18
CDR3: ASSPFGQDYEQY

J: TRBJ1-4
V: TRBV29-1
CDR3: SVAFGVSNEKLF

J: TRBJ1-2
V: TRBV6-4
CDR3: ATPQWAGYGYT

J: TRBJ1-2
V: TRBV27
CDR3: ASSLNFRSGTNYGYT

J: TRBJ2-5
V: TRBV19
CDR3: ASKGGPVQETQY

J: TRBJ1-4
V: TRBV10-3
CDR3: AISGQGSSEKLF

J: TRBJ2-1
V: TRBV5-4
CDR3: ASSRGTGGDEQF

J: TRBJ1-1
V: TRBV14
CDR3: ASSQEGGYTEAF

J: TRBJ1-6
V: TRBV6-6
CDR3: ASSPAPGTFKSSYNSPLH

J: TRBJ1-2
V: TRBV30
CDR3: ASSQGGNYGYT

J: TRBJ2-7
V: TRBV2
CDR3: ASSEWDSGGTYEQY

J: TRBJ2-5
V: TRBV18
CDR3: ASARLTSGGRGPGETQY

J: TRBJ2-2
V: TRBV2
CDR3: ASSEVKGVGELF

J: TRBJ1-2
V: TRBV6-2/TRBV6-3
CDR3: ASSKQLIYGYT

J: TRBJ1-4
V: TRBV5-1
CDR3: ASSLTGGTTNEKLF

J: TRBJ1-1
V: TRBV2
CDR3: ASSERAVTEAF

J: TRBJ1-4
V: TRBV7-9
CDR3: ASRGGAPSEKLF

J: TRBJ1-6
V: TRBV27
CDR3: ASSPTSYRDRDSPLH

J: TRBJ1-1
V: TRBV5-3
CDR3: ARSSGHRVNTEAF

J: TRBJ1-1
V: TRBV7-9
CDR3: ASSLASGQMNTEAF

J: TRBJ2-5
V: TRBV11-3
CDR3: ASSISGKETQY

J: TRBJ1-6
V: TRBV7-8
CDR3: ASSLETGPYSPLH

J: TRBJ2-3
V: TRBV21-1
CDR3: ASSKDNGGRIDTQY

J: TRBJ1-4
V: TRBV5-1
CDR3: ASRRGGDTEKLF

J: TRBJ1-5
V: TRBV11-3
CDR3: ASSLLSRDRGRSNQPQH

J: TRBJ1-1
V: TRBV5-1
CDR3: ASSQLVLNTEAF

J: TRBJ1-3
V: TRBV7-2
CDR3: ASSLTGPTLISGNTIY

J: TRBJ1-1
V: TRBV6-5
CDR3: ASSYRGGTSEAF

J: TRBJ2-1
V: TRBV5-1
CDR3: ASSLAGTSIDNEQF

J: TRBJ1-3
V: TRBV18
CDR3: ASSPTAGEGSSGNTIY

J: TRBJ1-1
V: TRBV11-3
CDR3: ASSLEAGGDTEAF

J: TRBJ1-4
V: TRBV9
CDR3: ASSEGWQSNEKLF

J: TRBJ2-2
V: TRBV19
CDR3: ASSIDAGLAGELF

J: TRBJ1-1
V: TRBV29-1
CDR3: SVVGGLTLEAF

J: TRBJ2-1
V: TRBV25-1
CDR3: ASSVADEQF

J: TRBJ2-2
V: TRBV4-3
CDR3: ASSQDTSGGHPGELF

J: TRBJ1-4
V: TRBV5-4
CDR3: ASSFGQGQTNEKLF

J: TRBJ2-1
V: TRBV2
CDR3: ASSEGRGAVLRKF

J: TRBJ2-7
V: TRBV10-3
CDR3: AISESTSGGEQY

J: TRBJ1-5
V: TRBV27
CDR3: ASRHGTAANSVQPQH

J: TRBJ2-5
V: TRBV5-6
CDR3: ASSWSGSRETQY

J: TRBJ1-5
V: TRBV5-6
CDR3: ASSLGQSNQPQH

J: TRBJ2-3
V: TRBV10-3
CDR3: AISESGRTSTDTQY

J: TRBJ1-1
V: TRBV12-3/TRBV12-4
CDR3: ASSARTDAEAF

J: TRBJ1-1
V: TRBV30
CDR3: AWSVQGAF

J: TRBJ1-6
V: TRBV7-2
CDR3: ASSLTGAGTGIQSPLH

J: TRBJ2-5
V: TRBV6-5
CDR3: ASRPTGGRGETQY

J: TRBJ2-1
V: TRBV3-1/TRBV3-2
CDR3: ASSQEAGASNEQF

J: TRBJ1-6
V: TRBV4-1
CDR3: ASSHPRQLDNSPLH

J: TRBJ1-3
V: TRBV5-5
CDR3: ASSLGTGTGNTIY

J: TRBJ2-2
V: TRBV18
CDR3: ASSPGTGAGELF

J: TRBJ2-5
V: TRBV7-9
CDR3: ASSLALWQGETQY

J: TRBJ2-7
V: TRBV7-9
CDR3: ASSPGTAPYEQY

J: TRBJ2-5
V: TRBV30
CDR3: AWSNRRGRGETQY